The text below deals with one TCR beta chain. Its antigen is not known. The entry originates in a study of neoadjuvant anti-PD-1 for oral cavity cancer. Study findings and constraints: PBMC Gini-index clonality exceeded responders' in non-responders post-nivolumab.

The method was immunoSEQ multiplex PCR; TCRdb's version includes in-frame clones alone and lacks a portion of them. This sample yields about 14,000 clones, of which 60% to 70% are seen a single time; 2% to 2.5% belongs to the top ten. Germline CDR1 reads MDHEN; CDR2 reads SYDVKM. The CDR3 spans 17 residues. V was pared by 2 bases and J by 2 bases, with 17 bases between. The V gene is TRBV28, the J gene TRBJ2-3, with D maybe TRBD2 (7 bases). Source: PBMCs, taken before nivolumab (anti-PD-1) treatment. The receptor's source is a person between 40 and 79 years old with oral cavity squamous cell carcinoma. CDR3 nucleotide sequence: TGTGCCAGCAGTTTAGGGGACACTAGCGACCTCACAGATACGCAGTATTTT. Amino acids: CASSLGDTSDLTDTQYF.